The 5 T cell receptor beta chains given below trace back to one sample, sequenced in a study of Graves' ophthalmopathy and Graves' hyperthyroidism. RNA transcripts served as template for amplifying TCR beta CDR3 sequences. An opening RT-PCR round employed HTBI primers and preceded a second-round multiplex PCR. TCRdb re-called the multiplex PCR reads with MiXCR, one entry per CDR3 protein. The sample lists 650,000 to 800,000 distinct CDR3 sequences; roughly 39% were seen once. The sample taken for sequencing was peripheral blood. Source of these receptors: an adult man with Graves' ophthalmopathy.

The rearrangement links TRBV7-9 to TRBJ2-7; TRBD1 aligns across 7 bases. Germline V gene data show CDR1 as SEHNR and CDR2 as FQNEAQ (reference sequence). V was pared by 3 bases and J by 3 bases, with 17 bases of the junction left unmatched. CDR3 length: 18 amino acids. The CDR3 DNA follows: TGTGCCAGCAGCTTGGCTGCGGACAGGCGATATGGACACTACGAGCAGTACTTC. It encodes CASSLAADRRYGHYEQYF.

This clonotype was counted at least ten times. The V gene is TRBV20-1, the J gene TRBJ2-7, with TRBD1 identical over 9 bases. The CDR3 contains 16 residues. Germline V gene sequence: CDR1 DFQATT, CDR2 SNEGSKA (reference sequence). V was pared by 1 base and J by 5 bases, with 12 bases of the junction left unmatched. The CDR3 region has the DNA TGCAGTGCTAGAGTTCCGAGGGGACAGGGTGGGGACGAGCAGTACTTC. Its translation is CSARVPRGQGGDEQYF.

The chain carries TRBV29-1 and TRBJ1-1; no firm D call. V lost 3 bases to trimming and J lost 0 bases, with 14 bases between them. Germline V gives CDR1 SQVTM, CDR2 ANQGSEA. This CDR3 comprises 15 residues. CDR3 in DNA: TGCAGCGTTGATGGTCGTAGGGTTATGAACACTGAAGCTTTCTTT. The encoded protein is CSVDGRRVMNTEAFF.

The sample holds one count of this clonotype. J is TRBJ2-5 and V is TRBV25-1; no firm D call. The V gene lost 5 bases and the J gene lost 1 base, with 5 bases spanning the gap. Germline V CDR1 and CDR2: MGHDK, SYGVNS. The CDR3 spans 12 residues. CDR3 nucleotide sequence: TGTGCCAGCAGTTGGGTCCAAGAGACCCAGTACTTC. It encodes CASSWVQETQYF. Using reference TRBV25-1 and TRBJ2-5 for the parts outside the CDR3, the full variable domain is EADIYQTPRYLVIGTGKKITLECSQTMGHDKMYWYQQDPGMELHLIHYSYGVNSTEKGDLSSESTVSRIRTEHFPLTLESARPSHTSQYLCASSWVQETQYFGPGTRLLVL.

DNA for the CDR3: TGTGCCAGCAGCTTAGTTACAGCGGGGGGTGGAGAGACCCAGTACTTC. Protein product: CASSLVTAGGGETQYF. This chain uses TRBV11-2 with TRBJ2-5, with 9 bases that match TRBD2. Germline assignment: CDR1 SGHAT and CDR2 FQNNGV. V lost 1 base, J lost 4 bases, and 7 bases stayed unmatched. The CDR3 contains 16 residues.